This T cell receptor beta chain was captured in a study of vaccination and CD4 T cells after COVID-19. Trimming cost V 6 bases and J 8 bases, with 12 bases left between them. CDR3 length: 11 residues. Germline V gene data show CDR1 as DFQATT and CDR2 as SNEGSKA (reference sequence). The treatment was: roughly nine-day PBMC culture with coronavirus spike peptide pools or control peptides (ViraFEST assay). Once obtained from cultured CD4+ T cells, the DNA was sequenced using the Oncomine TCR Beta short-read assay. From the PCR reads, TCRdb called clonotypes with MiXCR, one entry per CDR3 protein. The data show 3,500 to 5,000 distinct CDR3 sequences, with under 70% seen just once and around 30% held by the top ten. Details on this clonotype: The antigen is unknown.

The clonotype was recovered from a human donor who had recovered from COVID-19. Sequenced material: CD4+ T cells from blood, cultured in vitro. The J gene is TRBJ2-3, the V gene TRBV20-1; D is perhaps TRBD1 (7 bases). CDR3 in DNA: TGCAGTGCCTTTCAGGGGGGTACGCAGTATTTT. This gives the protein CSAFQGGTQYF.